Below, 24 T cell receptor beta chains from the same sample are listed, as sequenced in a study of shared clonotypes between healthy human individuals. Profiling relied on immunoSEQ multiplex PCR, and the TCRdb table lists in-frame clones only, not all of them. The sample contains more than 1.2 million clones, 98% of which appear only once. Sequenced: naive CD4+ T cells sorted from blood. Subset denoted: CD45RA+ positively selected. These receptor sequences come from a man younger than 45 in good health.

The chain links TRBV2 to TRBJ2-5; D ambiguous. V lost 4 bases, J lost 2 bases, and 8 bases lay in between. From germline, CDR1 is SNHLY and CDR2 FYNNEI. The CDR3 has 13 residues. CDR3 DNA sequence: TGTGCCAGCAGTGCGGTTACACAAGAGACCCAGTACTTC. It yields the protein CASSAVTQETQYF.

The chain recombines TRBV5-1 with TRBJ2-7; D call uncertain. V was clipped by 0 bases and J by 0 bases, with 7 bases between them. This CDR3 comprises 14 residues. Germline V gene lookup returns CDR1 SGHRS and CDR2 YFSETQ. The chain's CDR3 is CASSLGATSYEQYF. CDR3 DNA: TGCGCCAGCAGCTTGGGGGCGACCTCCTACGAGCAGTACTTC.

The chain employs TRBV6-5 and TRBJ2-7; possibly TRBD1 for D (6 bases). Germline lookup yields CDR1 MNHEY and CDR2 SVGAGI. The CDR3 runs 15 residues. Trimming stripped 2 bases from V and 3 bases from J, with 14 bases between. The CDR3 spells CASSYQTGVGYEQYF. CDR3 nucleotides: TGTGCCAGCAGTTACCAGACAGGAGTTGGCTACGAGCAGTACTTC.

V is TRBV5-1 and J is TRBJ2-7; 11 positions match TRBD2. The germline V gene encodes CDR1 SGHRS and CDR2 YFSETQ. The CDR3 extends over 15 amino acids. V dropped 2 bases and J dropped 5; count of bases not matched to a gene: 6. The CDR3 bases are TGCGCCAGCAGCTTACTAGCGGGGGCCCCCCACGAGCAGTACTTC. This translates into CASSLLAGAPHEQYF.

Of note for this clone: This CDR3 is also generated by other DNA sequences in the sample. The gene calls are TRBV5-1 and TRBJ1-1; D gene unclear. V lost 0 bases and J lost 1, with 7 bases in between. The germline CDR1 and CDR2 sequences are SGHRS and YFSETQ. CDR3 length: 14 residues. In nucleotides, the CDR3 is TGCGCCAGCAGCTTGGTGGGTGGGAACACTGAAGCTTTCTTT. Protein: CASSLVGGNTEAFF. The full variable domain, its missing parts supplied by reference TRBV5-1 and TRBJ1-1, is KAGVTQTPRYLIKTRGQQVTLSCSPISGHRSVSWYQQTPGQGLQFLFEYFSETQRNKGNFPGRFSGRQFSNSRSEMNVSTLELGDSALYLCASSLVGGNTEAFFGQGTRLTVV.

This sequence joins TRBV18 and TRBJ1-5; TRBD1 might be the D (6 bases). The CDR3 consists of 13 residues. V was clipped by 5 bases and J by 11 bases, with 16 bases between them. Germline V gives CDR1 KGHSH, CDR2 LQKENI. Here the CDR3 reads CASSAERGWAQHF. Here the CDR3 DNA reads TGTGCCAGCTCAGCCGAAAGGGGGTGGGCCCAGCATTTT.

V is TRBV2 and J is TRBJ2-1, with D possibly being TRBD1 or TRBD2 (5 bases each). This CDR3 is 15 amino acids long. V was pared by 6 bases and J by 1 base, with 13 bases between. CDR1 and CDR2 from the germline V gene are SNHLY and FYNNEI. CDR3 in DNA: TGTGCCAGCAGGAGGGACCTTCCTTCCTACAATGAGCAGTTCTTC. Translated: CASRRDLPSYNEQFF.

CDR3 loop: CASSSPDRASYEQYF. The DNA of the CDR3 is TGCGCCAGCAGCTCCCCGGACAGGGCCTCCTACGAGCAGTACTTC. This sequence joins TRBV5-1 and TRBJ2-7; 8 bases agree with TRBD1. The junction had 5 bases not matched to a gene; V was cut back by 3 bases and J by 0 bases. The CDR3 length is 15 residues. Germline V gene data show CDR1 as SGHRS and CDR2 as YFSETQ.

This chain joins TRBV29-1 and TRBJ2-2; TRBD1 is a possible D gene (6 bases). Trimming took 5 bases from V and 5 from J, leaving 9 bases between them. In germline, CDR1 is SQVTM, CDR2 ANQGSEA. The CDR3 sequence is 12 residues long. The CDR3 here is CSVSQGTGELFF. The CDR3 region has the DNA TGCAGCGTTTCTCAGGGGACCGGGGAGCTGTTTTTT.

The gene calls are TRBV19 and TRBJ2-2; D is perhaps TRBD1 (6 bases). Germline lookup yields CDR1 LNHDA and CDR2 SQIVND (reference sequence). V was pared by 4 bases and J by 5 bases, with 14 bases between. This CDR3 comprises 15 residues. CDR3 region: CASSTPGDITGELFF. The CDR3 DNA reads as TGTGCCAGTAGTACCCCCGGGGACATAACCGGGGAGCTGTTTTTT.

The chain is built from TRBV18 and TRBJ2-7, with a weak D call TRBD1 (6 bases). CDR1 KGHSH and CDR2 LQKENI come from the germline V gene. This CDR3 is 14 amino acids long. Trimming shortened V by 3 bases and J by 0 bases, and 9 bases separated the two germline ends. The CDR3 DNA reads TGTGCCAGCTCACCCACGGACAGCTCCTACGAGCAGTACTTC. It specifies CASSPTDSSYEQYF.

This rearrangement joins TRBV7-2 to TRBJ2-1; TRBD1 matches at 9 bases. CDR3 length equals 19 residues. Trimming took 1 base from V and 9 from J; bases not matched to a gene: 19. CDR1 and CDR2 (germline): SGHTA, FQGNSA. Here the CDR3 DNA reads TGTGCCAGCAGCTTAGGGGTCCTGGGGACAGGGAAGGTCCGCGGTGAGCAGTTCTTC. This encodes CASSLGVLGTGKVRGEQFF.

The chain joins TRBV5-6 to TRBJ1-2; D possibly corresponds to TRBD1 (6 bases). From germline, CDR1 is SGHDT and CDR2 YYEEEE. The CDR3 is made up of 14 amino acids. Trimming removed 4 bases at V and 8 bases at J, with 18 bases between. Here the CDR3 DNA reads TGTGCCAGCAGCGCCATGACAGGTCTCGGGGGCTACACCTTC. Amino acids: CASSAMTGLGGYTF.

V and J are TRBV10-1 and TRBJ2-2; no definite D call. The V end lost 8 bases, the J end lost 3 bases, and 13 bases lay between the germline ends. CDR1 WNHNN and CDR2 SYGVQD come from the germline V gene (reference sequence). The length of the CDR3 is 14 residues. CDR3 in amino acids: CASADRPHTGELFF. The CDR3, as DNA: TGCGCCAGCGCGGACCGACCACACACCGGGGAGCTGTTTTTT.

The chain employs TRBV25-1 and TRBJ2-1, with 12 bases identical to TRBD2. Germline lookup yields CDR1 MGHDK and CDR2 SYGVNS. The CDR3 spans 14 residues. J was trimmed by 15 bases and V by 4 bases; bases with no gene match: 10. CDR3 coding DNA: TGTGCCAGCAGTGGTCGTCTAGCGGGAGGGGGGCGGTTCTTC. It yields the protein CASSGRLAGGGRFF.

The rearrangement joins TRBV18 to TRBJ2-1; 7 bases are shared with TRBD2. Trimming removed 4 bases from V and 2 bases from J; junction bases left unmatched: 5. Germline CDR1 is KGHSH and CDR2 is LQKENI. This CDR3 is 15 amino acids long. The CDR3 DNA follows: TGTGCCAGCTCACAACCGGGAGGTACCTACAATGAGCAGTTCTTC. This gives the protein CASSQPGGTYNEQFF.

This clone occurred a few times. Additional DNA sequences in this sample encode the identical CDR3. The DNA of the CDR3 is TGTGCCAGCAGCTTTTCTGGGGCCAACGTCCTGACTTTC. Translated: CASSFSGANVLTF. The chain carries TRBV11-2 and TRBJ2-6; D unclear. V gave up 3 bases and J gave up 1 base, with 1 base separating them. The germline V gene has CDR1 SGHAT and CDR2 FQNNGV. This CDR3 spans 13 amino acids.

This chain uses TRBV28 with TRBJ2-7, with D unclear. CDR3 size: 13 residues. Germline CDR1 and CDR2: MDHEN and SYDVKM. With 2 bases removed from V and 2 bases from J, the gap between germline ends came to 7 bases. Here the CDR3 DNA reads TGTGCCAGCAGTTTAAACCCGACCTACGAGCAGTACTTC. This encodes CASSLNPTYEQYF. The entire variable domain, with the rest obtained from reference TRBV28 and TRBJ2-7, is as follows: DVKVTQSSRYLVKRTGEKVFLECVQDMDHENMFWYRQDPGLGLRLIYFSYDVKMKEKGDIPEGYSVSREKKERFSLILESASTNQTSMYLCASSLNPTYEQYFGPGTRLTVT.

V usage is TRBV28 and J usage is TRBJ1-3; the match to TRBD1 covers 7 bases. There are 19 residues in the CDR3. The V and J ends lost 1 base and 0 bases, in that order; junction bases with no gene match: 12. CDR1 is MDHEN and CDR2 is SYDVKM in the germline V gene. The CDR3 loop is CASSLFGQATGSSGNTIYF. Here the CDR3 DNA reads TGTGCCAGCAGTTTATTCGGACAGGCGACGGGCAGCTCTGGAAACACCATATATTTT.

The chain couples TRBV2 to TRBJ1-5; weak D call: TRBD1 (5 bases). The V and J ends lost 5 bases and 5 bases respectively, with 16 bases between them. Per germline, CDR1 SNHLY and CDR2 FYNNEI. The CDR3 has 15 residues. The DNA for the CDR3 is TGTGCCAGCAGTCCTACGGACAACCGTCATCAGCCCCAGCATTTT. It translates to CASSPTDNRHQPQHF.

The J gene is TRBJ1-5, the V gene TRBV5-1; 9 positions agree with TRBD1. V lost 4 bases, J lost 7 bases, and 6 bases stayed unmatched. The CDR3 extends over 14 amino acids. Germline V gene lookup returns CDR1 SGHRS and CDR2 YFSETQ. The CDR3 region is CASSAGQGGQPQHF. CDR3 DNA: TGCGCCAGCAGCGCGGGACAGGGAGGACAGCCCCAGCATTTT. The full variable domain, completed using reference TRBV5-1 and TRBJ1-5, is KAGVTQTPRYLIKTRGQQVTLSCSPISGHRSVSWYQQTPGQGLQFLFEYFSETQRNKGNFPGRFSGRQFSNSRSEMNVSTLELGDSALYLCASSAGQGGQPQHFGDGTRLSIL.

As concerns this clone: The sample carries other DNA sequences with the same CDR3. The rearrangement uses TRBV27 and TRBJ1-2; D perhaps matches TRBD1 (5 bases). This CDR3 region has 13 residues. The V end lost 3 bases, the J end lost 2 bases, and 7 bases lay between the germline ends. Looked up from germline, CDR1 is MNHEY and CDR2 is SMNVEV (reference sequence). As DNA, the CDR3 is TGTGCCAGCAGTTTCCGGGACAACTATGGCTACACCTTC. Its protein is CASSFRDNYGYTF.

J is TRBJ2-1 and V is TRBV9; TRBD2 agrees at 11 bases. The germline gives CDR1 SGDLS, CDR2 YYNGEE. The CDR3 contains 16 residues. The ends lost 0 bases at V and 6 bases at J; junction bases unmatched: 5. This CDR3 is CASSVDGLAGFNEQFF. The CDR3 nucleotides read TGTGCCAGCAGCGTAGATGGACTAGCGGGTTTCAATGAGCAGTTCTTC.

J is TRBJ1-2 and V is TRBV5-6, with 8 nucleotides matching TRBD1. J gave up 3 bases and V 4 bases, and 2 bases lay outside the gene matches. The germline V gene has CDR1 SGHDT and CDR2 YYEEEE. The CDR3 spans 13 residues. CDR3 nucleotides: TGTGCCAGCAGCGCGACAGGGGACTATGGCTACACCTTC. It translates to CASSATGDYGYTF.